The 18 T cell receptor beta chains given below trace back to one sample, sequenced in a study of cytomegalovirus exposure and HLA in healthy donors. The PCR was carried out with 60 Vbeta primers and 13 Jbeta primers. TCRdb's table, derived via immunoSEQ multiplex PCR, lists solely in-frame clones and lacks some. In all, the sample yields 150,000 to 200,000 clones. Source material: PBMCs. The receptors shown here come from a woman between 18 and 29 years old in good health and CMV-seropositive.

The rearrangement links TRBV14 to TRBJ1-4; D is undetermined. Trimming took 0 bases from V and 10 from J, leaving 12 bases between them. Germline V gene sequence: CDR1 SGHDN, CDR2 FVKESK. The CDR3 covers 14 residues. The DNA of the CDR3 is TGTGCCAGCAGCCAAGAGGTTTCCTCTAGAAAACTGTTTTTT. Its protein product is CASSQEVSSRKLFF.

This chain uses TRBV10-3 with TRBJ2-1; TRBD2 matches at 11 bases. Germline values: CDR1 ENHRY, CDR2 SYGVKD. V lost 4 bases and J lost 4; bases outside the gene matches: 9. CDR3 length equals 17 residues. CDR3 sequence: CAISGGGTSGLYNEQFF. The DNA for the CDR3 is TGTGCCATCAGTGGGGGGGGGACTAGCGGCTTATACAATGAGCAGTTCTTC.

The CDR3 sequence: CASSVGGGRSGEQYF. The CDR3 coding sequence is TGTGCCAGCAGCGTGGGGGGCGGGAGAAGTGGTGAGCAGTACTTC. The chain couples TRBV7-8 to TRBJ2-7, with D possibly matching TRBD2 (7 bases). Germline V gene sequence: CDR1 SGHVS, CDR2 FQNEAQ. V gave up 5 bases and J gave up 7 bases, with 21 bases separating them. The CDR3 totals 15 residues.

This chain uses TRBV6-1 with TRBJ2-5; TRBD2 agrees at 8 bases. Unmatched junction bases numbered 12, after V lost 4 bases and J lost 5 bases. This CDR3 region has 16 residues. Germline V lookup: CDR1 MNHNS, CDR2 SASEGT. CDR3 nucleotide sequence: TGTGCCAGCAGTGTCTTTAGAGCGGGAGTGGAGGAGACCCAGTACTTC. Translating gives CASSVFRAGVEETQYF.

The chain employs TRBV7-9 and TRBJ1-2; possible D gene TRBD1, 6 bases. Trimming removed 6 bases from V and 6 bases from J, with 20 bases in between. The CDR3 runs 15 residues. Germline V gives CDR1 SEHNR, CDR2 FQNEAQ (reference sequence). The CDR3 protein is CASSQGPGGANGYTF. Written as DNA, the CDR3 is TGTGCCAGCAGTCAAGGGCCTGGGGGGGCAAATGGCTACACCTTC.

The chain combines TRBV5-1 with TRBJ2-1; tentatively, D is TRBD2 (7 bases). Germline CDR1 and CDR2: SGHRS and YFSETQ. V was shortened by 2 bases and J by 1 base, with 19 bases between the two germline ends. The CDR3 spans 18 residues. The CDR3 DNA follows: TGCGCCAGCAGCTTTGGCGGGGGCCCCAGTTTTTCCTACAATGAGCAGTTCTTC. Encoded protein: CASSFGGGPSFSYNEQFF.

J is TRBJ2-5 and V is TRBV29-1; D is unclear. The CDR3 covers 12 residues. V lost 4 bases, J lost 1 base, and 7 bases lay in between. CDR1 and CDR2 from the germline V gene are SQVTM and ANQGSEA. The chain's CDR3 is CSVGAFQETQYF. The CDR3 region has the DNA TGCAGCGTTGGGGCATTCCAAGAGACCCAGTACTTC. The entire variable domain, with the rest obtained from reference TRBV29-1 and TRBJ2-5, is as follows: SAVISQKPSRDICQRGTSLTIQCQVDSQVTMMFWYRQQPGQSLTLIATANQGSEATYESGFVIDKFPISRPNLTFSTLTVSNMSPEDSSIYLCSVGAFQETQYFGPGTRLLVL.

The rearrangement joins TRBV10-3 to TRBJ2-2; the D gene is possibly TRBD1 (7 bases). V gave up 3 bases and J gave up 5 bases, with 13 bases separating them. CDR1 is ENHRY and CDR2 is SYGVKD in the germline V gene. This CDR3 region has 15 residues. DNA for the CDR3: TGTGCCATCAGTGAATGGAGGGACAGTACCGGGGAGCTGTTTTTT. It encodes CAISEWRDSTGELFF.

The chain carries TRBV6-1 and TRBJ2-1; 11 bases are a match to TRBD2. The CDR3 is 18 residues long. J was trimmed by 0 bases and V by 2 bases; bases with no gene match: 6. Germline-derived CDR1 and CDR2 are MNHNS and SASEGT. CDR3 in DNA: TGTGCCAGCAGTGAAATAGCGGGAGGGCCATCCTCCTACAATGAGCAGTTCTTC. Residues: CASSEIAGGPSSYNEQFF.

This rearrangement joins TRBV5-5 to TRBJ2-3; D is ambiguous. Germline V gene sequence: CDR1 SGHKS, CDR2 YYEKEE (reference sequence). Trimming took off 4 bases at V and 6 bases at J, with 12 bases between the two ends. The CDR3 length is 13 residues. This CDR3 is CASSPDNPDTQYF. As DNA, the CDR3 is TGTGCCAGCAGCCCTGACAACCCCGATACGCAGTATTTT. Looking up the rest from reference TRBV5-5 and TRBJ2-3 gives the full variable domain: DAGVTQSPTHLIKTRGQQVTLRCSPISGHKSVSWYQQVLGQGPQFIFQYYEKEERGRGNFPDRFSARQFPNYSSELNVNALLLGDSALYLCASSPDNPDTQYFGPGTRLTVL.

The rearrangement uses TRBV18 and TRBJ2-1; 8 positions match TRBD2. CDR3 length: 16 amino acids. Germline V gene lookup returns CDR1 KGHSH and CDR2 LQKENI. The ends lost 4 bases at V and 3 bases at J; junction bases unmatched: 8. In nucleotides, the CDR3 is TGTGCCAGCTCACACAAAAGCGGGGGAGTCTACAATGAGCAGTTCTTC. Its protein is CASSHKSGGVYNEQFF.

This chain connects TRBV6-6 to TRBJ2-4; 7 bases align to TRBD2. Trimming at V came to 7 bases and at J to 2 bases, leaving 8 bases not matched to a gene. The germline V gene encodes CDR1 MNHNY and CDR2 SVGAGI (reference sequence). The CDR3 contains 15 residues. In DNA form, the CDR3 reads TGTGCCAGCACCCCTAGGGGAGGGACCAAAAACATTCAGTACTTC. This translates into CASTPRGGTKNIQYF.

The CDR3 here is CASSRGDQETQYF. The CDR3 nucleotides are TGTGCCAGTAGTAGGGGGGACCAAGAGACCCAGTACTTC. V gene TRBV19 combines with J gene TRBJ2-5; a weak D match, TRBD2 (6 bases). The CDR3 is 13 residues long. V lost 4 bases, J lost 0 bases, and 6 bases lay in between. Germline V gives CDR1 LNHDA, CDR2 SQIVND (reference sequence).

Comments on this clone: The junction shows a germline mismatch at one end, possibly a read error. This sequence joins TRBV6-6 and TRBJ1-1, with a tentative D call TRBD1 (6 bases). This CDR3 is built from 15 residues. Germline CDR1 is MNHNY and CDR2 is SVGAGI (reference sequence). The DNA of the CDR3 is TGTGCCAGCAGGGCGAGAGGGGGAGGGAACACTGAGGCTTTCTTT. It translates to CASRARGGGNTEAFF.

The chain combines TRBV27 with TRBJ2-3, with 16 positions matching TRBD2. V gave up 5 bases and J gave up 4 bases; unmatched junction bases: 3. Germline V gene data show CDR1 as MNHEY and CDR2 as SMNVEV (reference sequence). This CDR3 has 16 residues. The CDR3 spells CASSPGTSGRADTQYF. For the CDR3, the DNA is TGTGCCAGCAGTCCGGGGACTAGCGGGAGGGCAGATACGCAGTATTTT.

The genes are TRBV30 and TRBJ1-6, with a tentative D call TRBD1 (6 bases). The germline V and J ends were trimmed by 3 bases and 10 bases, with 13 bases remaining between them. The V gene's germline CDR1 is GTSNPN and CDR2 SVGIG (reference sequence). CDR3 length: 13 amino acids. The CDR3 DNA reads TGTGCCTGGAGACAGGGCAAGGGATCACCCCTCCACTTT. Translated, it gives CAWRQGKGSPLHF.

The DNA of the CDR3 is TGTGCCAGTAGTATAAGAAGCGGTTACAGACCAAACACTGAAGCTTTCTTT. Translated: CASSIRSGYRPNTEAFF. V and J are TRBV19 and TRBJ1-1; no firm D call. The CDR3 totals 17 residues. Germline values: CDR1 LNHDA, CDR2 SQIVND (reference sequence). V lost 2 bases and J lost 2, with 18 bases in between. Full variable domain (missing parts from reference TRBV19 and TRBJ1-1): DGGITQSPKYLFRKEGQNVTLSCEQNLNHDAMYWYRQDPGQGLRLIYYSQIVNDFQKGDIAEGYSVSREKKESFPLTVTSAQKNPTAFYLCASSIRSGYRPNTEAFFGQGTRLTVV.

The chain carries TRBV7-2 and TRBJ2-2, with 7 bases that match TRBD1. Germline CDR1 SGHTA, CDR2 FQGNSA. The CDR3 is 14 residues long. J was trimmed by 7 bases and V by 3 bases; bases with no gene match: 5. CDR3 sequence (DNA): TGTGCCAGCAGCTTCAGGGGGTTGGACGGGGAGCTGTTTTTT. Translating it yields CASSFRGLDGELFF.